The 5 T cell receptor beta chains presented below share a single source sample, sequenced in a study of cytomegalovirus exposure and HLA in healthy donors. The PCR contained 60 Vbeta and 13 Jbeta primers. Measured with immunoSEQ multiplex PCR; TCRdb has only the in-frame clones, and not every one. The profile shows around 190,000 clones, over 60% of them singletons. The sample consisted of PBMCs. These receptors were taken from a woman aged 40 to 50 in good health and CMV-seronegative.

This clone was seen once. The J gene is TRBJ2-7, the V gene TRBV6-1; D uncertain. CDR1 is MNHNS, CDR2 SASEGT, per germline. The length of the CDR3 is 11 residues. The ends were cut back, 2 bases at V and 6 bases at J, with 5 bases in the middle. The DNA of the CDR3 is TGTGCCAGCAGTGAACTCGGCGAGCAGTACTTC. The encoded protein is CASSELGEQYF.

The rearrangement links TRBV21-1 to TRBJ2-3; the table assigns TRBD2, which was not confirmed against the DNA. TRBV21-1 is a recognized pseudogene. CDR3 length equals 14 residues. The CDR3 DNA follows: TGTGCCAGCAAAAGAGCGGGAGGGGAGGATACGCAGTATTTT. It codes for CASKRAGGEDTQYF.

The CDR3 sequence is CASSWGRAGTDTQYF. The DNA of the CDR3 is TGTGCCAGCAGCTGGGGGAGGGCGGGGACAGATACGCAGTATTTT. This chain joins TRBV7-3 and TRBJ2-3; TRBD2 aligns across 7 bases. Germline V CDR1 and CDR2: SGHTA, FQGTGA. V gave up 4 bases and J gave up 3 bases; unmatched junction bases: 7. The CDR3 contains 15 residues.

The gene calls are TRBV7-9 and TRBJ2-1; tentatively, D is TRBD1 (6 bases). This CDR3 contains 15 residues. Germline assignment: CDR1 SEHNR and CDR2 FQNEAQ (reference sequence). V lost 7 bases to trimming and J lost 10 bases, with 23 bases between them. The chain's CDR3 is CASTKTGEIREEQFF. CDR3 nucleotides: TGTGCCAGCACCAAGACAGGAGAAATTAGGGAAGAGCAGTTCTTC.

This clone appeared a few times. The rearrangement uses TRBV7-2 and TRBJ1-5; 7 nucleotides align to TRBD1. The CDR3 loop spans 18 amino acids. The V gene end was trimmed by 3 bases and the J gene end by 0 bases; junction bases not matched to a gene: 11. The V gene's germline CDR1 is SGHTA and CDR2 FQGNSA. The chain's CDR3 is CASSFWTGSTISNQPQHF. The CDR3 bases are TGTGCCAGCAGCTTCTGGACAGGATCAACCATTAGCAATCAGCCCCAGCATTTT.